This record covers a single T cell receptor beta chain. These data originate in a study of T cells expressing NK-cell markers. Looking at the study overall: Just one sequenced donor of eight was HCMV-seronegative, while seven were seropositive.

Using the 5' RACE reads, TCRdb records one entry per CDR3 protein without DNA. The repertoire table contains 500,000 to 700,000 distinct CDR3 sequences. This clonotype originated in a man between 18 and 35 years old in good health. Material: blood T cells: a sorted CD56 or NKG2C T cell subset, CD4+ or CD8+ T cells, or bulk PBMC T cells (not recorded which).

CDR3 residues: CASSHTGHQPQHF. The chain links TRBV25-1 to TRBJ1-5; the TCRdb D gene call, TRBD1, has no DNA to confirm it. Per germline, CDR1 MGHDK and CDR2 SYGVNS. The CDR3 contains 13 residues.